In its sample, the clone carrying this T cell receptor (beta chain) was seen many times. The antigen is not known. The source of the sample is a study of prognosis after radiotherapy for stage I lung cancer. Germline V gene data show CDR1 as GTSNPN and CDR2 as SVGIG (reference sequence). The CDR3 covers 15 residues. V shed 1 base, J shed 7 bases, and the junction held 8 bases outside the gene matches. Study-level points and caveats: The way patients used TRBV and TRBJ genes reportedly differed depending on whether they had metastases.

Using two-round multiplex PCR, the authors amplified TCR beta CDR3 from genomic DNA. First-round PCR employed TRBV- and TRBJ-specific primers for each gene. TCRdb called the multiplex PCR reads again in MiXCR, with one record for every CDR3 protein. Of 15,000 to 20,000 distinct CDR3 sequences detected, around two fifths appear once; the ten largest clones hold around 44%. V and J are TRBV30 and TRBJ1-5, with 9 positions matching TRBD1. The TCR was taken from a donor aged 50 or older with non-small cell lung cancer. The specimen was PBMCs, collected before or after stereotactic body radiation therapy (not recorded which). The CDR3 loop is CAWSGMGTGLQPQHF. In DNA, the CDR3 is TGTGCCTGGAGTGGGATGGGGACAGGGCTGCAGCCCCAGCATTTT.